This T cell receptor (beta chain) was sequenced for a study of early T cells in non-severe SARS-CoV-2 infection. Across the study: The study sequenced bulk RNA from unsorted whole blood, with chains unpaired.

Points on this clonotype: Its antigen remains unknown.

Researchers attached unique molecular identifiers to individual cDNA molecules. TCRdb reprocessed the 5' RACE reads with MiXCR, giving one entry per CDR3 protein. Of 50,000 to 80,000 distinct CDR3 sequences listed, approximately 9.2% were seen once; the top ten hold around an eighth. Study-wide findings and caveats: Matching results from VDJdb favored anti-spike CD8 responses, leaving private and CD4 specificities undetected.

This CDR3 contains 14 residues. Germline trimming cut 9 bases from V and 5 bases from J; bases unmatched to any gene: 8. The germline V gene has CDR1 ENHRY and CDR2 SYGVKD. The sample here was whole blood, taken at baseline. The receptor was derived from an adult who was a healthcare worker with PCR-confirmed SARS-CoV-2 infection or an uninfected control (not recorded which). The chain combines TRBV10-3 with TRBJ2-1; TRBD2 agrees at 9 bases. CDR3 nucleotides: TGTGCCATACACGTTAGCGGGGGCAACAATGAGCAGTTCTTC. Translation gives CAIHVSGGNNEQFF.